This T cell receptor (beta chain) was obtained from a study of T cell responses to AZD1222 COVID-19 vaccine. Germline V gives CDR1 LNHDA, CDR2 SQIVND (reference sequence). With 5 bases removed from V and 9 bases from J, the gap between germline ends came to 11 bases. This CDR3 has 13 amino acids. Overall study results and limits: With dominance at 160-218 and 743-854, vaccine-associated CD4 TCRs spanned spike.

A word on this clone: Antigen specificity is unknown.

Profiling relied on immunoSEQ multiplex PCR, and the TCRdb table lists in-frame clones only, not all of them. The table includes approximately 120,000 clones, around 87% detected once. The chain recombines TRBV19 with TRBJ1-6, with a possible D match to TRBD1 (6 bases). Sequenced material: peripheral blood, taken on day 0 of AZD1222 vaccination. This clonotype was sampled from an adult in good health. This CDR3 reads CASSSTGLSPLHF. In nucleotides, the CDR3 is TGTGCCAGTAGTTCGACAGGACTTTCACCCCTCCACTTT.